The 10 T cell receptor beta chains below come from one sample, sequenced in a study of control samples from healthy donors and cancer patients. Measured with immunoSEQ multiplex PCR; TCRdb has only the in-frame clones, and not every one. Seen here are over 100,000 clones, approximately 90% observed once, and the top ten hold 3.4%. The source material was blood. The source is a man aged 40-49 years in good health.

The rearrangement uses TRBV18 and TRBJ2-1; 9 positions match TRBD1. CDR1 and CDR2 from the germline V gene are KGHSH and LQKENI. V was clipped by 6 bases and J by 9 bases; unmatched bases: 12. The CDR3 spans 15 residues. This CDR3 reads CASSPKQGAVVEQFF. CDR3 DNA: TGTGCCAGCTCGCCTAAACAGGGGGCCGTGGTTGAGCAGTTCTTC.

Here the CDR3 DNA reads TGTGCCAGCAGCAAGGACAGCGGCACCGGGGAGCTGTTTTTT. Residues: CASSKDSGTGELFF. The chain uses TRBV7-6 and TRBJ2-2; weak D call: TRBD1 (6 bases). This CDR3 is built from 14 residues. With 5 bases removed from V and 4 bases from J, the gap between germline ends came to 11 bases. Per the germline V gene, CDR1 is SGHVS and CDR2 is FNYEAQ.

J is TRBJ1-2 and V is TRBV23-1; 10 nucleotides line up with TRBD1. TRBV23-1 is marked as an open reading frame, function uncertain. The V segment lost 2 bases and the J segment 6 bases; nucleotides outside the gene matches: 12. This CDR3 is 17 amino acids long. The CDR3 nucleotides read TGCGCCAGCAGTCAACGCGGAGGGGACAGGGGAGAGGATGGCTACACCTTC. It codes for CASSQRGGDRGEDGYTF.

The chain combines TRBV28 with TRBJ1-6, with D possibly being TRBD1 (6 bases). Trimming stripped 6 bases from V and 10 bases from J, with 19 bases between. The CDR3 totals 15 residues. Germline lookup yields CDR1 MDHEN and CDR2 SYDVKM. The CDR3 coding sequence is TGTGCCAGCAGGGCGACAGGAGGGGCTGGCTCACCCCTCCACTTT. This sequence encodes CASRATGGAGSPLHF.

The CDR3 coding sequence is TGTGCCAGCTCACCCGATAATCAGCCCCAGCATTTT. It yields the protein CASSPDNQPQHF. The genes are TRBV18 and TRBJ1-5, with D unclear. Trimming pared 3 bases from V and 4 bases from J, leaving 4 bases between. This CDR3 region has 12 residues. CDR1 is KGHSH and CDR2 is LQKENI in the germline V gene. The entire variable domain, with the rest obtained from reference TRBV18 and TRBJ1-5, is as follows: NAGVMQNPRHLVRRRGQEARLRCSPMKGHSHVYWYRQLPEEGLKFMVYLQKENIIDESGMPKERFSAEFPKEGPSILRIQQVVRGDSAAYFCASSPDNQPQHFGDGTRLSIL.

The chain's CDR3 is CASSLSSGGNSPLHF. The CDR3 region has the DNA TGTGCCAGCAGCTTATCATCCGGGGGCAATTCACCCCTCCACTTT. The chain joins TRBV7-3 to TRBJ1-6; tentative D call: TRBD1 (6 bases). The CDR3 totals 15 residues. The germline CDR1 and CDR2 sequences are SGHTA and FQGTGA. V lost 2 bases, J lost 7 bases, and 12 bases lay in between. Using reference TRBV7-3 and TRBJ1-6 for the parts outside the CDR3, the full variable domain is GAGVSQTPSNKVTEKGKYVELRCDPISGHTALYWYRQSLGQGPEFLIYFQGTGAADDSGLPNDRFFAVRPEGSVSTLKIQRTERGDSAVYLCASSLSSGGNSPLHFGNGTRLTVT.

The genes are TRBV5-1 and TRBJ2-5; D gene uncertain. The CDR3 length is 12 residues. Trimming removed 4 bases at V and 1 base at J, with 5 bases between. CDR1 and CDR2 from the germline V gene are SGHRS and YFSETQ. As DNA, the CDR3 is TGCGCCAGCAGCACGACCCAAGAGACCCAGTACTTC. It is translated as CASSTTQETQYF.

This chain joins TRBV19 and TRBJ1-5; 9 nucleotides agree with TRBD1. V lost 3 bases to trimming and J lost 4 bases; unmatched junction nucleotides: 4. Germline V gives CDR1 LNHDA, CDR2 SQIVND (reference sequence). CDR3 length equals 15 residues. CDR3 in DNA: TGTGCCAGTAGTATTGGGACAGGGATAAATCAGCCCCAGCATTTT. This gives the protein CASSIGTGINQPQHF.

The chain links TRBV14 to TRBJ1-1; D is unclear. Trimming stripped 1 base from V and 3 bases from J, with 6 bases between. From germline, CDR1 is SGHDN and CDR2 FVKESK. This CDR3 contains 13 residues. CDR3 sequence reads: CASSQGRYTEAFF. The CDR3 DNA follows: TGTGCCAGCAGCCAAGGACGGTACACTGAAGCTTTCTTT.

The V gene is TRBV6-1, the J gene TRBJ2-7; no reliable D call. Per the germline V gene, CDR1 is MNHNS and CDR2 is SASEGT. The CDR3 is 13 residues long. Trimming left V 2 bases short and J 5 bases short, with 10 bases between. The DNA for the CDR3 is TGTGCCAGCAGTGAATTTAAGGGTAACGAGCAGTACTTC. Translating it yields CASSEFKGNEQYF.